Each of the 11 T cell receptor beta chains below was sequenced from the same sample in a study of shared clonotypes between healthy human individuals. Data came from immunoSEQ multiplex PCR; TCRdb stores just in-frame clones and leaves some out. The data contain around 2.3 million clones, nearly 97% of them seen just once; the ten biggest clones take up around 0.13%. Sequences were obtained from naive CD4+ T cells sorted from blood. The subset was: CD45RA+ positively selected. These receptors were collected from a man younger than 35 in good health.

The chain combines TRBV6-6 with TRBJ2-7; 10 bases line up with TRBD1. V lost 6 bases to trimming and J lost 3 bases; unmatched junction nucleotides: 2. The CDR3 length is 13 residues. The germline V gene encodes CDR1 MNHNY and CDR2 SVGAGI (reference sequence). The CDR3 bases are TGTGCCAGCAGGGACAGGGGGAGCTACGAGCAGTACTTC. Residues: CASRDRGSYEQYF.

The chain combines TRBV6-5 with TRBJ1-6, with unresolved D. This CDR3 has 15 amino acids. The germline gives CDR1 MNHEY, CDR2 SVGAGI. The V and J ends lost 8 bases and 10 bases respectively, with 21 bases between them. CDR3 sequence reads: CASRLISGARSPLHF. CDR3 nucleotides: TGTGCCAGCCGCTTAATATCAGGAGCTAGGTCACCCCTCCACTTT.

This chain joins TRBV10-1 and TRBJ2-7; TRBD1 matches at 8 bases. Trimming removed 6 bases from V and 11 bases from J; junction bases left unmatched: 3. CDR1 is WNHNN and CDR2 is SYGVQD in the germline V gene (reference sequence). CDR3 length equals 10 residues. CDR3 amino acids: CASRGTGEYF. The CDR3 region has the DNA TGCGCCAGCAGGGGGACAGGCGAGTACTTC.

A remark on this clone: This sample also contains other DNA sequences that code for the same CDR3. DNA for the CDR3: TGTGCCATCAGTGAGTCAGGGGCTCACCAGCCCCAGCATTTT. Translation: CAISESGAHQPQHF. The chain employs TRBV10-3 and TRBJ1-5, with D possibly being TRBD1 (5 bases). Germline assignment: CDR1 ENHRY and CDR2 SYGVKD. The CDR3 contains 14 residues. V lost 0 bases and J lost 7, with 10 bases in between.

The V gene is TRBV5-4, the J gene TRBJ1-2, with D perhaps TRBD1 (5 bases). The CDR3 runs to 15 residues. Trimming took 4 bases from V and 6 from J, leaving 19 bases between them. Germline CDR1 SGHNT, CDR2 YYREEE (reference sequence). CDR3: CASSTSTGTVDGYTF. CDR3 coding DNA: TGTGCCAGCAGCACATCCACCGGGACGGTTGATGGCTACACCTTC.

The V call is TRBV19, the J call TRBJ2-5; tentatively, D is TRBD1 (6 bases). V gave up 6 bases and J gave up 5 bases, with 22 bases separating them. This CDR3 has 16 amino acids. Germline V CDR1 and CDR2: LNHDA, SQIVND (reference sequence). The CDR3 DNA follows: TGTGCCAGTAGCCTGGGAGAGCGGCGTAGGGGGGAGACCCAGTACTTC. Amino acid sequence: CASSLGERRRGETQYF.

A note on this clone: At one end the junction does not follow the germline gene, possibly because of a read error. V gene TRBV25-1 combines with J gene TRBJ1-1; D is possibly TRBD1 (5 bases). From germline, CDR1 is MGHDK and CDR2 SYGVNS. The CDR3 covers 14 residues. The CDR3: CASSPQGENAEAFF. CDR3 in DNA: TGTGCCAGCAGTCCTCAAGGGGAGAACGCTGAAGCTTTCTTT.

The chain employs TRBV6-6 and TRBJ2-7; 9 bases are a match to TRBD1. This CDR3 is 15 amino acids long. V shed 4 bases, J shed 6 bases, and the junction held 10 bases outside the gene matches. CDR1 is MNHNY, CDR2 SVGAGI, per germline (reference sequence). The CDR3 DNA sequence: TGTGCCAGCAGTTTACCGGGACAGGGTTCGGGCGAGCAGTACTTC. Protein: CASSLPGQGSGEQYF.

V is TRBV10-1 and J is TRBJ1-5; weak D call: TRBD1 (5 bases). The CDR3 totals 14 residues. Trimming stripped 0 bases from V and 8 bases from J, with 11 bases between. Germline V gene data show CDR1 as WNHNN and CDR2 as SYGVQD (reference sequence). The CDR3: CASSESTGVKPQHF. CDR3 DNA: TGCGCCAGCAGTGAGTCGACGGGGGTGAAGCCCCAGCATTTT.

The chain recombines TRBV25-1 with TRBJ1-2; D is perhaps TRBD1 (6 bases). This CDR3 region has 13 residues. Trimming took 6 bases from V and 10 from J, leaving 18 bases between them. Germline V gene lookup returns CDR1 MGHDK and CDR2 SYGVNS. CDR3 bases: TGTGCCAGCAGCCGGGAGGGGGGACCTCTCTACACCTTC. It yields the protein CASSREGGPLYTF.

The chain has TRBV11-2 and TRBJ1-6; no firm D call. Germline V CDR1 and CDR2: SGHAT, FQNNGV. V shed 8 bases and J shed 5 bases, with 7 bases lying between them. This CDR3 comprises 12 residues. CDR3: CASGANNSPLHF. In DNA form, the CDR3 reads TGTGCCAGCGGAGCAAATAATTCACCCCTCCACTTT.